This T cell receptor (beta chain) was found in a study of blood T cell repertoires in COVID-19. Across the whole study: Sample material is recorded as cDNA or gDNA derived from T cells, B-cell-depleted T cells, or PBMCs.

Method: immunoSEQ multiplex PCR; TCRdb's copy keeps in-frame clones and lacks some. Seen here are around 160,000 clones, over 75% observed once, and the top ten hold 1.2%. Germline values: CDR1 SGHRS, CDR2 YFSETQ. V was clipped by 5 bases and J by 2 bases; unmatched bases: 4. The CDR3 length is 13 residues. V usage is TRBV5-1 and J usage is TRBJ2-7; 7 bases fit TRBD1. Sequenced material: PBMCs or T cells enriched from blood (not recorded which). The TCR comes from a woman aged 25 to 39 with acute COVID-19. In DNA, the CDR3 is TGCGCCAGCAGAGGGACAGAGGCCTACGAGCAGTACTTC. Its protein is CASRGTEAYEQYF.